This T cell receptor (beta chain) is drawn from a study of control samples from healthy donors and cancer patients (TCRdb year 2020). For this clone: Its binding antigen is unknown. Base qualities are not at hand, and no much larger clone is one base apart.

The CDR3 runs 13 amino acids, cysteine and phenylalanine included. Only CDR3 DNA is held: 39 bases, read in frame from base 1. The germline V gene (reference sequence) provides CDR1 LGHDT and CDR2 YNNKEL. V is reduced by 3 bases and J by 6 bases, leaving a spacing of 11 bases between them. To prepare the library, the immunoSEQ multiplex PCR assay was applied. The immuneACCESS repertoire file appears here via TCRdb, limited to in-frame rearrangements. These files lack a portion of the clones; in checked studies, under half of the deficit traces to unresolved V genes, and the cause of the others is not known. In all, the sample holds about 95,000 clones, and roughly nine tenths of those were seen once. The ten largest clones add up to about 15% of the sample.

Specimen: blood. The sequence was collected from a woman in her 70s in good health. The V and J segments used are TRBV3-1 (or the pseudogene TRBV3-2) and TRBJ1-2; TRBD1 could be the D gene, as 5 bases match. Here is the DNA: TGTGCCAGCAGCCACGGGGGTTTGCATGGCTACACCTTC. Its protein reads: CASSHGGLHGYTF.